This T cell receptor beta chain was sequenced during a study of CD8 T cells in Susac syndrome. Study-level results: The authors acknowledged that their TCR sequencing and HLA analysis involved a relatively small number of individuals.

The multiple sclerosis controls consisted of treatment-naive patients with relapsing-remitting disease, either stable or active. TEMRA cells were FACS-enriched and CD8+ and CD4+ T cells negatively isolated. In germline, CDR1 is SGHTA, CDR2 FQGNSA. There are 15 residues in the CDR3. V lost 5 bases and J lost 4; bases outside the gene matches: 7. RNA, at about 0.5 to 1 ug, was reverse transcribed with random hexamers. An immunoSEQ multiplex PCR generated amplified TCR beta CDR3 products spanning 54 Vbeta and 13 Jbeta. Using its own MiXCR run on the immunoSEQ multiplex PCR reads, TCRdb lists one record per CDR3 protein. Among about 250,000 distinct CDR3 sequences listed, roughly 93% were seen once. As for this clonotype: The target antigen is unknown.

This sequence joins TRBV7-2 and TRBJ1-1; TRBD1 agrees at 10 bases. Source material: CD4+ T cells from PBMCs. The TCR sequence derives from a human donor with multiple sclerosis. CDR3 sequence reads: CASSGQTGGVTEAFF. The CDR3 region has the DNA TGTGCCAGCAGCGGACAGACAGGGGGCGTCACTGAAGCTTTCTTT.